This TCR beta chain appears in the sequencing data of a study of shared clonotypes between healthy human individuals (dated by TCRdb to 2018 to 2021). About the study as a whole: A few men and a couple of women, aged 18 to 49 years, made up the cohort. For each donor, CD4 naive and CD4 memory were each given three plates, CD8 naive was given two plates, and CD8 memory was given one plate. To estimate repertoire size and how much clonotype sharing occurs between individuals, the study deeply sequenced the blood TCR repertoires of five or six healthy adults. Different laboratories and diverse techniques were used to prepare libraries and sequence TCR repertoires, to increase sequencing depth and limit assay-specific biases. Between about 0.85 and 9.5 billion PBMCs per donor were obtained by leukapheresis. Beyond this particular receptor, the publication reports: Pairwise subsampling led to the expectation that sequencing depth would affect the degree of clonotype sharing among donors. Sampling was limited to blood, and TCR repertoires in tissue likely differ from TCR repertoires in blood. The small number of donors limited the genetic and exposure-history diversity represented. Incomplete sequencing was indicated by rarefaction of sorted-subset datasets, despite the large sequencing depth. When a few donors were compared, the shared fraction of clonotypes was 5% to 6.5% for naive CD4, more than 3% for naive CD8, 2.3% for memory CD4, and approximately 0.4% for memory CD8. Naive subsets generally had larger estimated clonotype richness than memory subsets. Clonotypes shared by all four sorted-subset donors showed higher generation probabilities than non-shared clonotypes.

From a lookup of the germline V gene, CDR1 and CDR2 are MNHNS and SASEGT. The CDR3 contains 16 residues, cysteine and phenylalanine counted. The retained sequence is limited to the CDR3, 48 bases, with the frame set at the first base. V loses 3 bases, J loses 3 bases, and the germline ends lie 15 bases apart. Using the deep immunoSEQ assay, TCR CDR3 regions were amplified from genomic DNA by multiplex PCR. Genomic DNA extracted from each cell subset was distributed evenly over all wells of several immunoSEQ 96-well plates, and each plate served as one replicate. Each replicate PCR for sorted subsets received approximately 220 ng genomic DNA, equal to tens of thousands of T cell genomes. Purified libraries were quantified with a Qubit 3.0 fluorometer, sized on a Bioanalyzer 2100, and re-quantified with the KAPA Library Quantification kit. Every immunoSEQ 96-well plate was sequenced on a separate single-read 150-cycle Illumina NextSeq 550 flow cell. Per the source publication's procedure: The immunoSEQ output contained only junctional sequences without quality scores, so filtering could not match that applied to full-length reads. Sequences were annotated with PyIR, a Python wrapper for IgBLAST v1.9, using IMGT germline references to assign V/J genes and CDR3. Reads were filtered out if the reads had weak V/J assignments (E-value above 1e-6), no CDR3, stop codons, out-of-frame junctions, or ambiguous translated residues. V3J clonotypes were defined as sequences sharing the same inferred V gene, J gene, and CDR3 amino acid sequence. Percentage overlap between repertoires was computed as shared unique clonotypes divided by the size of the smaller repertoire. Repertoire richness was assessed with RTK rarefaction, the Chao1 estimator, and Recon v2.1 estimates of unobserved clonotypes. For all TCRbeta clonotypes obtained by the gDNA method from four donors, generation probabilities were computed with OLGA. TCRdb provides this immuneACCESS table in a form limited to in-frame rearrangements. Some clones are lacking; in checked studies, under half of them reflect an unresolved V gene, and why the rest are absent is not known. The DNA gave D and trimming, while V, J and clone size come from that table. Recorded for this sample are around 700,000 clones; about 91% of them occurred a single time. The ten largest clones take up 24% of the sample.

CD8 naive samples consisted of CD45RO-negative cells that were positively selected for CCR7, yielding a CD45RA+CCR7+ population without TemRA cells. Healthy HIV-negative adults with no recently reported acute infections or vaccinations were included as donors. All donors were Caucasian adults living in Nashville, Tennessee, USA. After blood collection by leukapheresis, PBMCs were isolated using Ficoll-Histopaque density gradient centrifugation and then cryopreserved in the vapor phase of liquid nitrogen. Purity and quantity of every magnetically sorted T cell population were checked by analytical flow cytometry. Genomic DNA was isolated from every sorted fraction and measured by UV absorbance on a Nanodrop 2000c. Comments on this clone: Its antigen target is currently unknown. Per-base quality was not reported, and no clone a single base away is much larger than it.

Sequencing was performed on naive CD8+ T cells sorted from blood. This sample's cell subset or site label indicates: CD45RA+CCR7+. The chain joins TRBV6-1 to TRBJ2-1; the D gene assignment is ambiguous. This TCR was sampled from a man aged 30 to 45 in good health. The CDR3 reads CASSEWLMADYNEQFF. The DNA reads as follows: TGTGCCAGCAGTGAGTGGCTGATGGCCGACTACAATGAGCAGTTCTTC.